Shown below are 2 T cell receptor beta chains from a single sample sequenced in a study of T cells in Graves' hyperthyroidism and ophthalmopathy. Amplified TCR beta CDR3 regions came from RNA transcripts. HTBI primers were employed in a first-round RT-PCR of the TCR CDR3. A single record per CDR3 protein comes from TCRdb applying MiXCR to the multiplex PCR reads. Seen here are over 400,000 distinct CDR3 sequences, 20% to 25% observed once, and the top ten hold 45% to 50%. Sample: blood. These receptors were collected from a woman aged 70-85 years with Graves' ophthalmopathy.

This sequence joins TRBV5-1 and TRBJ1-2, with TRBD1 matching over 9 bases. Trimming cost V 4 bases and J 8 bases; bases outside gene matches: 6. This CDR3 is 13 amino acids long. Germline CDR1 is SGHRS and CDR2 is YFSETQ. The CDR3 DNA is TGCGCCAGCAGCCGGGACAGGGTAGGAGGCTACACCTTC. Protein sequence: CASSRDRVGGYTF.

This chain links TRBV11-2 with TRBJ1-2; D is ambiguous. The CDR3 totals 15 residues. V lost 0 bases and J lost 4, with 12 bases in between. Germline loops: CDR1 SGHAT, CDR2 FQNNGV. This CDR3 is CASSLDMGSRYGYTF. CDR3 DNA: TGTGCCAGCAGCTTAGATATGGGCAGCCGCTATGGCTACACCTTC. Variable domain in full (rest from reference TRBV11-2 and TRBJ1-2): EAGVAQSPRYKIIEKRQSVAFWCNPISGHATLYWYQQILGQGPKLLIQFQNNGVVDDSQLPKDRFSAERLKGVDSTLKIQPAKLEDSAVYLCASSLDMGSRYGYTFGSGTRLTVV.